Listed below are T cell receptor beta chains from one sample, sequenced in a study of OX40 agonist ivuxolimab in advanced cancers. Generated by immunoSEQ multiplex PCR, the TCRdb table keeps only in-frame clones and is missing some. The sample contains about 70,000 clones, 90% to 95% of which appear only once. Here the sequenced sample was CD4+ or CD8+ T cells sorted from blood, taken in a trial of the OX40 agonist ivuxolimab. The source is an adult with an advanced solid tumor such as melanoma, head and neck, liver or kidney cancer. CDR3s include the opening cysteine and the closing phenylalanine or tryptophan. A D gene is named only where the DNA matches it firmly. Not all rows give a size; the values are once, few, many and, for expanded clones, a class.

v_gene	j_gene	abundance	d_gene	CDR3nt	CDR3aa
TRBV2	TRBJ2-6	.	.	TGTGCCAGCAGTGAGACGGGGGCTGGGGCCAACGTCCTGACTTTC	CASSETGAGANVLTF
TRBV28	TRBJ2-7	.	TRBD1	TGTGCCAGCAGTTCGGCAGGGGGCCCCTACGAGCAGTACTTC	CASSSAGGPYEQYF
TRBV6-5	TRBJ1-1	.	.	TGTGCCAGCAGTTACCCGAGTGGTAACATGAACACTGAAGCTTTCTTT	CASSYPSGNMNTEAFF
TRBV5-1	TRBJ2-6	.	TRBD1	TGCGCCAGCAGCTTGGAGGACAGGGGTGGGTCTGGGGCCAACGTCCTGACTTTC	CASSLEDRGGSGANVLTF
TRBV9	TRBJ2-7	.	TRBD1	TGTGCCAGCAGCGCATTCCCGGGACAGTCCTGCGAGCAGTACTTC	CASSAFPGQSCEQYF
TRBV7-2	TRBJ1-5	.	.	TGTGCCAGCAGCTTGGGGGCAGGGGCCAATCAGCCCCAGCATTTT	CASSLGAGANQPQHF
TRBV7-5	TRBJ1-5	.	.	TGTGCCAGCAGCTCTCTTCAGCCCCAGCATTTT	CASSSLQPQHF
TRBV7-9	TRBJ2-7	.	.	TGTGCCAGCAGCTTAGAAGACTACGAGCAGTACTTC	CASSLEDYEQYF
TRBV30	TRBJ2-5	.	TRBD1	TGTGCCTGGAGTGTACAGGGGATAGAGACCCAGTACTTC	CAWSVQGIETQYF
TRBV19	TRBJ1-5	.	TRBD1	TGTGCCAGTAACCAAGGGACAGGGGCCATATTTAGCAATCAGCCCCAGCATTTT	CASNQGTGAIFSNQPQHF
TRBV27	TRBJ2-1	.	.	TGTGCCAGCAGCCCAACCGGGGTTGAGCAGTTCTTC	CASSPTGVEQFF
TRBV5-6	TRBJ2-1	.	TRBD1	TGTGCCAGCAGCCTCAACAGGGGCTCCTACAATGAGCAGTTCTTC	CASSLNRGSYNEQFF
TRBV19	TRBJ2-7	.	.	TGTGCCAGTAGTAGGCAGCCGGCAGGGCGGGAGCAGTACTTC	CASSRQPAGREQYF
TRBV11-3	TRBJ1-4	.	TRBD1	TGTGCCAGCAAACCCGGGACAGGGGCCTACATCGCAACTAATGAAAAACTGTTTTTT	CASKPGTGAYIATNEKLFF
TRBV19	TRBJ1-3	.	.	TGTGCCAGTAGTCCTCAGAGCTCTGGAAACACCATATATTTT	CASSPQSSGNTIYF
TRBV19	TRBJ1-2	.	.	TGTGCCAGTAGTACCCCCCGGCGGCTCTATGGCTACACCTTC	CASSTPRRLYGYTF
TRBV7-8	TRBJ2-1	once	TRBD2	TGTGCCAGCAGCTTAGTTAGGACTAGGGACCATGAGCAGTTCTTC	CASSLVRTRDHEQFF
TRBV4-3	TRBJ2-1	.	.	TGCGCCAGCAGCCAAAACCGAGGGCACAGCTACAATGAGCAGTTCTTC	CASSQNRGHSYNEQFF
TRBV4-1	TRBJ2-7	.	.	TGCGCCAGCAGCCAGGATCCCGGGACCGTGCCCTACGAGCAGTACTTC	CASSQDPGTVPYEQYF
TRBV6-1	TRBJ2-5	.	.	TGTGCCAGCAGTGGGTACAGATCAAGACAAGAGACCCAGTACTTC	CASSGYRSRQETQYF
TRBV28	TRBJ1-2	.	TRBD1	TGTGCCAGCAGCCGGACAGGGGGTGGCTACACCTTC	CASSRTGGGYTF
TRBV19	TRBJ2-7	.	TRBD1	TGTGCCAGTAGCTTCGACAGGGACTCCTACGAGCAGTACTTC	CASSFDRDSYEQYF
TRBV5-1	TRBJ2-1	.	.	TGCGCCAGCAGCTTGATAGTGGGCCTGCCCAATGAGCAGTTCTTC	CASSLIVGLPNEQFF
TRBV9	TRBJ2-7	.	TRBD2	TGTGCCAGCAACGGACAGGGTCGACTAGCGGGGAATTACGAGCAGTACTTC	CASNGQGRLAGNYEQYF
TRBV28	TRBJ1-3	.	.	TGTGCCAGTACCCGGGCGGGAGCTGGAAACACCATATATTTT	CASTRAGAGNTIYF
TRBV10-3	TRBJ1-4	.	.	TGTGCCATCAGTTCTCAGGCAGGGACTAATGAAAAACTGTTTTTT	CAISSQAGTNEKLFF
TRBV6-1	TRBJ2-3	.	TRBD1	TGTGCCAGTGCAGCCGGGACAGGGCTCGCAGATACGCAGTATTTT	CASAAGTGLADTQYF
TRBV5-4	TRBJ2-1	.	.	TGTGCCAGCAGCGTCGATAGCGGTACCTACAATGAGCAGTTCTTC	CASSVDSGTYNEQFF
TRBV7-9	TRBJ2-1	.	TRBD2	TGTGCCAGCAGCTTAGGGGGACTAGCGGGGGTCAATGAGCAGTTCTTC	CASSLGGLAGVNEQFF
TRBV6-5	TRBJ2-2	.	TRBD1	TGTGCCAGCAGTTCCAGCCGACAGGGAAGAGAGGGGGAGCTGTTTTTT	CASSSSRQGREGELFF
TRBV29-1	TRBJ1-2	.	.	TGCAGCGTTGAGGCCGGGACGGGAGCTACGGGGGGCTACACCTTC	CSVEAGTGATGGYTF
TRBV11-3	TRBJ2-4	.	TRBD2	TGTGCCAGCAGCCCGGGACTAGGGAACATTCAGTACTTC	CASSPGLGNIQYF
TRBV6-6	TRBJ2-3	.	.	TGTGCCAGCGAGGGTATCTCAGATACGCAGTATTTT	CASEGISDTQYF
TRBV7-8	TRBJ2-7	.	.	TGTGCCAGCAGCCCTTCTGGCGGAGCCACGGTTTACGAGCAGTACTTC	CASSPSGGATVYEQYF
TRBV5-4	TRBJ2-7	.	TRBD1	TGTGCCAGCAGCCCACAGGGGGCCCCCTACGAGCAGTACTTC	CASSPQGAPYEQYF